This T cell receptor (beta chain) was sequenced for a study of blood T cell repertoires in COVID-19. Study details: There were acute and convalescent COVID-19 samples, and they came from the United States, Italy and Spain. PBMCs, B-cell-depleted T cells, or T cells provided the cDNA or gDNA that made up the material.

The germline V gene has CDR1 MRHNA and CDR2 SNTAGT. The V and J ends lost 6 bases and 5 bases respectively, with 16 bases between them. There are 14 residues in the CDR3. Authors' processing steps: From reference gene primer amplification, estimates of nucleated cell counts were derived. Sequenced by immunoSEQ multiplex PCR; TCRdb stores in-frame clones only, minus some. Clonal size and the V and J genes are those of that table, whereas D and trimming came from the DNA. The sample has fewer than 130,000 clones; 70% to 90% are singletons. V usage is TRBV6-4 and J usage is TRBJ1-2; maybe TRBD1 (5 bases). The specimen was peripheral blood. The sequence derives from a woman aged 50 to 60 with acute or convalescent COVID-19. CDR3 amino acids: CASSVGGGPYGYTF. The CDR3 region has the DNA TGTGCCAGCAGCGTCGGGGGAGGGCCGTATGGCTACACCTTC.